Shown below are 15 T cell receptor beta chains from a single sample sequenced in a study of T cell responses to AZD1222 COVID-19 vaccine (TCRdb year 2021). Sample time point, as interpreted from the label and publication: sample from adult after SARS-CoV-2 infection, after symptom onset. The library was prepared using the immunoSEQ multiplex PCR assay. TCRdb holds this immuneACCESS table with in-frame rearrangements only. Some clones are missing; in checked studies, unresolved V genes explain under half, and the rest has no known cause. This sample is represented by roughly 150,000 clones; approximately 86% of them were singletons. Roughly 6.9% of the sample belongs to the ten largest clones. Sequenced here: peripheral blood, sampled after recovery from COVID-19. These receptors all come from an adult who had recovered from COVID-19.

V and J are TRBV10-1 and TRBJ2-7, with 9 positions matching TRBD2. Germline trimming cut 7 bases from V and 3 bases from J; bases unmatched to any gene: 13. The CDR3 consists of 16 residues. Looked up from germline, CDR1 is WNHNN and CDR2 is SYGVQD (reference sequence). The CDR3 sequence is CASKLSGTSRNYEQYF. The CDR3 DNA reads as TGCGCCAGCAAACTATCCGGGACTAGCCGAAACTACGAGCAGTACTTC.

This chain links TRBV19 with TRBJ1-2, with D tentatively TRBD1 (5 bases). The germline V and J ends were trimmed by 3 bases and 6 bases, with 11 bases remaining between them. Germline lookup yields CDR1 LNHDA and CDR2 SQIVND (reference sequence). This CDR3 has 13 amino acids. This chain's CDR3 is CASSIQGGDGYTF. The DNA for the CDR3 is TGTGCCAGTAGTATCCAGGGAGGCGATGGCTACACCTTC. The entire variable domain, with the rest obtained from reference TRBV19 and TRBJ1-2, is as follows: DGGITQSPKYLFRKEGQNVTLSCEQNLNHDAMYWYRQDPGQGLRLIYYSQIVNDFQKGDIAEGYSVSREKKESFPLTVTSAQKNPTAFYLCASSIQGGDGYTFGSGTRLTVV.

V gene TRBV4-2 combines with J gene TRBJ2-2; D gene uncertain. V gave up 0 bases and J gave up 3 bases, with 14 bases separating them. The CDR3 contains 17 residues. The germline gives CDR1 LGHNA, CDR2 YNFKEQ. The CDR3 sequence: CASSQDGQSLHTGELFF. The CDR3 DNA sequence: TGTGCCAGCAGCCAAGACGGGCAGAGCCTCCACACCGGGGAGCTGTTTTTT.

This clone was picked up a small number of times. The same CDR3 also results from other DNA sequences found in this sample. Here the CDR3 reads CASSLGGYGYTF. The CDR3 DNA sequence: TGTGCCAGCAGTTTAGGGGGCTATGGCTACACCTTC. This sequence joins TRBV28 and TRBJ1-2; perhaps TRBD1 as D (5 bases). Between the trimmed V and J ends, which lost 2 bases and 4 bases, there was a span of 5 bases. Per germline, CDR1 MDHEN and CDR2 SYDVKM. The length of the CDR3 is 12 residues.

This chain connects TRBV18 to TRBJ2-7, with 12 bases matching TRBD2. V lost 1 base and J lost 7; bases outside the gene matches: 5. Germline CDR1 is KGHSH and CDR2 is LQKENI. The CDR3 contains 15 residues. Written as DNA, the CDR3 is TGTGCCAGCTCACCACAGGGACTAGCGGGCCTTGAGCAGTACTTC. The encoded protein is CASSPQGLAGLEQYF.

CDR3 DNA sequence: TGTGCCAGCAGCTCCGACACAGGAGATAGCCCTGAAGCTTTCTTT. Its protein is CASSSDTGDSPEAFF. The V call is TRBV5-4, the J call TRBJ1-1; D is possibly TRBD1 (5 bases). The germline V gene has CDR1 SGHNT and CDR2 YYREEE (reference sequence). Deletions cut 3 bases from V and 6 bases from J, with 18 bases between. This CDR3 spans 15 amino acids.

Only one count was recorded for this clone. This same CDR3 is encoded by further DNA sequences in the sample. The chain couples TRBV9 to TRBJ1-3; the match to TRBD1 covers 7 bases. Trimming cost V 0 bases and J 0 bases; bases outside gene matches: 0. Per germline, CDR1 SGDLS and CDR2 YYNGEE. The CDR3 spans 15 residues. CDR3 nucleotide sequence: TGTGCCAGCAGCGTAGGACAGGGCTCTGGAAACACCATATATTTT. Protein product: CASSVGQGSGNTIYF. Variable domain in full (rest from reference TRBV9 and TRBJ1-3): DSGVTQTPKHLITATGQRVTLRCSPRSGDLSVYWYQQSLDQGLQFLIQYYNGEERAKGNILERFSAQQFPDLHSELNLSSLELGDSALYFCASSVGQGSGNTIYFGEGSWLTVV.

This chain joins TRBV7-2 and TRBJ2-7, with no clear D. CDR1 is SGHTA, CDR2 FQGNSA, per germline. The CDR3 has 17 amino acids. Trimming removed 3 bases at V and 0 bases at J, with 18 bases between. The CDR3 loop is CASSLIAPGLSSYEQYF. As DNA, the CDR3 is TGTGCCAGCAGCTTGATCGCTCCGGGCCTAAGCTCCTACGAGCAGTACTTC.

The rearrangement joins TRBV19 to TRBJ1-2, with 7 bases that match TRBD1. The CDR3 consists of 14 residues. The germline V gene encodes CDR1 LNHDA and CDR2 SQIVND (reference sequence). Trimming cost V 7 bases and J 3 bases; bases outside gene matches: 8. The CDR3 DNA reads as TGTGCCAGTACTCACAGGGGAAGGGACTATGGCTACACCTTC. Residues: CASTHRGRDYGYTF.

V and J are TRBV12-5 and TRBJ2-1, with 8 nucleotides matching TRBD1. CDR1 and CDR2 from the germline V gene are LGHNT and FRNRAP. This CDR3 is built from 16 residues. V trimming: 2 bases; J trimming: 3 bases; junction bases outside the gene matches: 6. CDR3 sequence reads: CASGLYQGAGYNEQFF. In nucleotides, the CDR3 is TGTGCTAGTGGTTTGTATCAGGGGGCTGGCTACAATGAGCAGTTCTTC.

The rearrangement joins TRBV4-2 to TRBJ1-5; D is unresolved. V gave up 0 bases and J gave up 4 bases, with 4 bases separating them. The CDR3 length is 13 residues. Germline loops: CDR1 LGHNA, CDR2 YNFKEQ. CDR3 coding DNA: TGTGCCAGCAGCCAAGATCAGAATCAGCCCCAGCATTTT. Its translation is CASSQDQNQPQHF.

The chain links TRBV10-3 to TRBJ1-1, with TRBD1 as a possible D gene (5 bases). CDR3 length: 12 amino acids. Trimming removed 3 bases at V and 10 bases at J, with 12 bases between. Germline values: CDR1 ENHRY, CDR2 SYGVKD. The DNA of the CDR3 is TGTGCCATCAGTGAATGGGGGAACGCAGCTTTCTTT. This codes for CAISEWGNAAFF.

The genes are TRBV7-8 and TRBJ2-1; 16 bases agree with TRBD2. V gave up 5 bases and J gave up 9 bases; unmatched junction bases: 19. Germline V lookup: CDR1 SGHVS, CDR2 FQNEAQ. The CDR3 has 20 amino acids. Written as DNA, the CDR3 is TGTGCCAGCAGCGGAAACAGGATGCCGGGACTAGCGGGGGGGAGGAGTGAGCAGTTCTTC. The encoded protein is CASSGNRMPGLAGGRSEQFF.

The chain couples TRBV3-1 (or the pseudogene TRBV3-2) to TRBJ2-2; weak D call: TRBD2 (6 bases). From germline, CDR1 is LGHDT and CDR2 YNNKEL (reference sequence). CDR3 length: 13 amino acids. Trimming took 2 bases from V and 6 from J, leaving 7 bases between them. CDR3 sequence (DNA): TGTGCCAGCAGCCAACAGCGGGCCGGGGAGCTGTTTTTT. It translates to CASSQQRAGELFF.

The chain recombines TRBV5-4 with TRBJ1-4; D unclear. The CDR3 runs 16 residues. The V gene's germline CDR1 is SGHNT and CDR2 YYREEE (reference sequence). V lost 0 bases to trimming and J lost 4 bases, with 13 bases between them. CDR3 in amino acids: CASSLAGGGLNEKLFF. The CDR3 bases are TGTGCCAGCAGCTTGGCTGGAGGCGGACTTAATGAAAAACTGTTTTTT.